This is a list of T cell receptor beta chains from one sample in a study of blood T cell repertoires in COVID-19. TCRdb's copy holds only in-frame clones and misses some; the assay was immunoSEQ multiplex PCR. The table records some 350,000 clones, about 90% of them present only once. Sequencing was carried out using peripheral blood. These receptors all come from a woman between 18 and 29 years old who had recovered from COVID-19. CDR3s include the opening cysteine and the closing phenylalanine or tryptophan. D genes are given only for firm matches. The size entry is marked missing in some rows and otherwise reads once, few, many or a size class.

j_gene,abundance,v_gene,d_gene,CDR3aa,CDR3nt
TRBJ1-4,.,TRBV6-2/TRBV6-3,.,CASSYHTPRATNEKLFF,TGTGCCAGCAGTTACCACACGCCTCGGGCAACTAATGAAAAACTGTTTTTT
TRBJ1-3,.,TRBV6-6,.,CASRQVLGNTIYF,TGTGCCAGCAGACAGGTACTAGGAAACACCATATATTTT
TRBJ2-2,.,TRBV6-4,.,CASSDPNRDTGELFF,TGTGCCAGCAGTGACCCGAATCGGGACACCGGGGAGCTGTTTTTT
TRBJ2-1,.,TRBV30,.,CAWSVGAGALGAYNEQFF,TGTGCCTGGAGTGTTGGGGCAGGGGCCCTTGGGGCCTACAATGAGCAGTTCTTC
TRBJ1-1,.,TRBV25-1,.,CASSEYGVVNTEAFF,TGTGCCAGCAGTGAATACGGGGTCGTGAACACTGAAGCTTTCTTT
TRBJ1-2,.,TRBV14,.,CASSQEIDSNYGYTF,TGTGCCAGCAGCCAAGAAATAGACAGTAACTATGGCTACACCTTC
TRBJ2-1,once,TRBV27,TRBD2,CASRGRLAGGTGYNEQFF,TGTGCCAGCAGAGGCCGGCTAGCGGGAGGTACGGGCTACAATGAGCAGTTCTTC
TRBJ1-1,.,TRBV10-3,TRBD1,CAIVRDRGTEAFF,TGTGCCATCGTCCGGGACAGGGGAACTGAAGCTTTCTTT
TRBJ1-2,.,TRBV6-5,.,CATGRGYGYTF,TGTGCCACCGGAAGGGGCTATGGCTACACCTTC
TRBJ1-1,.,TRBV12-3/TRBV12-4,TRBD1,CASSYRGNTEAFF,TGTGCCAGCAGTTACAGGGGCAACACTGAAGCTTTCTTT
TRBJ2-3,.,TRBV7-8,TRBD1,CASSPTGVSTDTQYF,TGTGCCAGCAGCCCAACAGGGGTTAGCACAGATACGCAGTATTTT
TRBJ1-1,.,TRBV4-1,.,CASSLEVRNTEAFF,TGCGCCAGCAGCCTGGAGGTGCGGAACACTGAAGCTTTCTTT
TRBJ2-1,.,TRBV19,TRBD2,CASSFPGLAGVLNEQFF,TGTGCCAGTAGTTTCCCGGGACTAGCGGGAGTGTTAAATGAGCAGTTCTTC
TRBJ2-1,.,TRBV28,TRBD2,CASSFIGGTSYNEQFF,TGTGCCAGCAGTTTTATCGGGGGGACCTCCTACAATGAGCAGTTCTTC
TRBJ1-1,.,TRBV10-3,.,CAISTGSAEAFF,TGTGCCATCTCTACAGGGAGCGCTGAAGCTTTCTTT
TRBJ2-3,.,TRBV10-2,TRBD2,CASSEAGLAGGRTDTQYF,TGCGCCAGCAGTGAAGCGGGACTAGCGGGAGGGCGCACAGATACGCAGTATTTT
TRBJ1-2,.,TRBV9,.,CASSVVEINYGYTF,TGTGCCAGCAGCGTAGTCGAGATTAACTATGGCTACACCTTC
TRBJ2-3,.,TRBV15,TRBD2,CATSIRRGRSDTQYF,TGTGCCACCAGCATCAGGCGGGGGAGGTCCGATACGCAGTATTTT
TRBJ1-4,.,TRBV9,.,CASSVAHRNEKLFF,TGTGCCAGCAGCGTAGCCCACAGGAATGAAAAACTGTTTTTT
TRBJ1-5,few,TRBV7-2,.,CASSSLGGSNQPQHF,TGTGCCAGCAGCTCCCTGGGGGGAAGCAATCAGCCCCAGCATTTT
TRBJ2-2,.,TRBV4-1,.,CASSQSASYTGELFF,TGCGCCAGCAGCCAATCAGCGTCGTACACCGGGGAGCTGTTTTTT
TRBJ2-1,.,TRBV6-5,TRBD2,CASQFLAGGNNEQFF,TGTGCCAGTCAATTTCTAGCGGGAGGGAACAATGAGCAGTTCTTC
TRBJ2-1,.,TRBV14,TRBD2,CASSHLTSGTYNEQFF,TGTGCCAGCAGCCATCTTACTAGCGGGACTTACAATGAGCAGTTCTTC
TRBJ2-1,few,TRBV9,TRBD2,CASSVGGLAGPSSYNEQFF,TGTGCCAGCAGCGTAGGGGGTCTAGCGGGCCCGAGCTCCTACAATGAGCAGTTCTTC
TRBJ2-5,.,TRBV18,.,CASSPPNQAGETQYF,TGTGCCAGCTCCCCGCCCAACCAGGCGGGTGAGACCCAGTACTTC
TRBJ2-4,.,TRBV4-1,.,CASSQAELAKNIQYF,TGCGCCAGCAGCCAAGCGGAGCTAGCCAAAAACATTCAGTACTTC
TRBJ1-5,.,TRBV3-1/TRBV3-2,.,CASSQDAGGSQPQHF,TGTGCCAGCAGCCAAGATGCGGGGGGTAGTCAGCCCCAGCATTTT
TRBJ1-4,once,TRBV5-1,TRBD1,CASSRQGAPNEKLFF,TGCGCCAGCAGCCGACAGGGGGCCCCTAATGAAAAACTGTTTTTT
TRBJ1-2,once,TRBV12-3/TRBV12-4,.,CASRPRRNGGYTF,TGTGCCAGCAGGCCTCGTAGAAACGGTGGCTACACCTTC
TRBJ2-1,.,TRBV25-1,TRBD2,CASTYRTSVNNEQFF,TGTGCCAGCACCTACAGGACTAGCGTCAACAATGAGCAGTTCTTC